The present TCR beta chain was sequenced within a study of T cells after yellow fever vaccination. TCRdb reanalysed the 5' RACE reads using MiXCR and keeps one entry per CDR3 protein. The sample records around 330,000 distinct CDR3 sequences, less than 4.5% being singletons. This clonotype has at least ten counts. This CDR3 has 13 amino acids. V dropped 2 bases and J dropped 6 bases, with 11 bases sitting between them. In germline, CDR1 is SGHAT, CDR2 FQNNGV. Material: PBMCs, obtained on the day of the yellow fever booster vaccination. The source is a man between 18 and 35 years old who received the YFV17D yellow fever vaccine. The chain recombines TRBV11-2 with TRBJ2-7, with D possibly matching TRBD1 (6 bases). Here the CDR3 reads CASSLRQVSEQYF. The CDR3 DNA reads TGTGCCAGCAGCTTACGACAGGTTTCCGAGCAGTACTTC.